This is a list of T cell receptor beta chains from one sample in a study of OX40 agonist ivuxolimab in advanced cancers. This table comes from immunoSEQ multiplex PCR, and its TCRdb copy is limited to in-frame clones, with some not included. The sample has around 25,000 clones; 88% are singletons. This specimen was CD4+ or CD8+ T cells sorted from blood, taken in a trial of the OX40 agonist ivuxolimab. The receptors come from an adult with an advanced solid tumor such as melanoma, head and neck, liver or kidney cancer. The CDR3 runs from the conserved cysteine through the conserved F or W. Each record gives: D gene, J gene, V gene, CDR3 protein. D genes are given only for firm matches.

d_call: NA; j_call: TRBJ2-7; v_call: TRBV7-9; cdr3_aa: CASRRGDAGYEQYF
d_call: NA; j_call: TRBJ1-1; v_call: TRBV5-1; cdr3_aa: CASSWEQGGNTEAFF
d_call: NA; j_call: TRBJ1-6; v_call: TRBV19; cdr3_aa: CASSIDWTVHNSPLHF
d_call: TRBD2; j_call: TRBJ2-1; v_call: TRBV5-5; cdr3_aa: CASSVRREKYNEQFF
d_call: NA; j_call: TRBJ2-1; v_call: TRBV10-1; cdr3_aa: CASSRNNEQFF
d_call: NA; j_call: TRBJ1-1; v_call: TRBV7-9; cdr3_aa: CASTNGRAPWTEAFF
d_call: NA; j_call: TRBJ1-3; v_call: TRBV14; cdr3_aa: CASSQDRGSGNTIYF
d_call: TRBD1; j_call: TRBJ2-7; v_call: TRBV14; cdr3_aa: CASSFGQGEQYF
d_call: TRBD1; j_call: TRBJ1-5; v_call: TRBV28; cdr3_aa: CASSPYDRGRGQRNQPQHF
d_call: NA; j_call: TRBJ2-5; v_call: TRBV5-1; cdr3_aa: CASSLELGTRQETQYF
d_call: NA; j_call: TRBJ2-5; v_call: TRBV6-4; cdr3_aa: CASRLRTAQETQYF
d_call: NA; j_call: TRBJ1-5; v_call: TRBV30; cdr3_aa: CAWGKGGGNQPQHF
d_call: NA; j_call: TRBJ2-7; v_call: TRBV4-1; cdr3_aa: CASSQTIAYEQYF
d_call: NA; j_call: TRBJ2-5; v_call: TRBV5-6; cdr3_aa: CASSAVGGAKETQYF
d_call: NA; j_call: TRBJ2-2; v_call: TRBV5-1; cdr3_aa: CASSEDPTRVSTGELFF
d_call: TRBD1; j_call: TRBJ1-4; v_call: TRBV2; cdr3_aa: CASSKQGATHEKLFF
d_call: NA; j_call: TRBJ2-5; v_call: TRBV7-2; cdr3_aa: CASGVGLRGAGKQETQYF
d_call: NA; j_call: TRBJ2-7; v_call: TRBV7-6; cdr3_aa: CASSQTMLHEQYF
d_call: TRBD1; j_call: TRBJ2-1; v_call: TRBV2; cdr3_aa: CASSVPGQSLFNNEQFF
d_call: NA; j_call: TRBJ1-2; v_call: TRBV18; cdr3_aa: CASSPEEDANYGYTF
d_call: NA; j_call: TRBJ2-1; v_call: TRBV6-5; cdr3_aa: CASSYGGARSYNEQFF
d_call: NA; j_call: TRBJ2-3; v_call: TRBV10-3; cdr3_aa: CAIRGTGNHTDTQYF
d_call: NA; j_call: TRBJ2-7; v_call: TRBV5-4; cdr3_aa: CASSGDGPYEQYF
d_call: NA; j_call: TRBJ1-5; v_call: TRBV19; cdr3_aa: CASTPWRGQSNNQPQHF
d_call: NA; j_call: TRBJ2-3; v_call: TRBV5-1; cdr3_aa: CASSLAPGTSTDTQYF
d_call: TRBD1; j_call: TRBJ1-2; v_call: TRBV25-1; cdr3_aa: CASSESRGRYGYTF
d_call: TRBD1; j_call: TRBJ1-4; v_call: TRBV7-2; cdr3_aa: CASSLTGGQEKLFF